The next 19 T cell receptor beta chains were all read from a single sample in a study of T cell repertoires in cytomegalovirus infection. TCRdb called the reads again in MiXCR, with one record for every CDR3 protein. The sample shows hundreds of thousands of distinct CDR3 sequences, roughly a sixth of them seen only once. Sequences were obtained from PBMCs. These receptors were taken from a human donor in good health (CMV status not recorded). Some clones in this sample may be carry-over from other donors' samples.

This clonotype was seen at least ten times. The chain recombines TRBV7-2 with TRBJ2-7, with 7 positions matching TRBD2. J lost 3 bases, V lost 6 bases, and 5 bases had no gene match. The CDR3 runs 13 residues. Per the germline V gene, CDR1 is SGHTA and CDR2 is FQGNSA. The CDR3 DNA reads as TGTGCCAGCAGGCTCGGGGGGATCTACGAGCAGTACTTC. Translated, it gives CASRLGGIYEQYF.

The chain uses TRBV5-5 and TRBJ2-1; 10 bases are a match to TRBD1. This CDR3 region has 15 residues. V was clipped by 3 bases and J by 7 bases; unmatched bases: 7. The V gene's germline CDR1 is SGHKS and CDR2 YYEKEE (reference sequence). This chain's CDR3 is CASSYDRGLANEQFF. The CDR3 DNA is TGTGCCAGCAGCTATGACAGGGGGCTGGCAAATGAGCAGTTCTTC. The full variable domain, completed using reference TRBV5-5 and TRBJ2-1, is DAGVTQSPTHLIKTRGQQVTLRCSPISGHKSVSWYQQVLGQGPQFIFQYYEKEERGRGNFPDRFSARQFPNYSSELNVNALLLGDSALYLCASSYDRGLANEQFFGPGTRLTVL.

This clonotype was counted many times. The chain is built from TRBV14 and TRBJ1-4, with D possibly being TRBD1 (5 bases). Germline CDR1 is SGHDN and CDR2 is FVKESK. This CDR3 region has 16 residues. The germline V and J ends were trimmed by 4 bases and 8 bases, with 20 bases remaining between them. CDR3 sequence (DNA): TGTGCCAGCAGCCCTCGCGCCGGGGGTATAGGGGAAAAACTGTTTTTT. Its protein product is CASSPRAGGIGEKLFF.

CDR3 nucleotides: TGTGCCAGCACCCTCTCGGGAACGCAGTACTTC. Amino acids: CASTLSGTQYF. This sequence joins TRBV12-3 or TRBV12-4 and TRBJ2-7; D is perhaps TRBD2 (5 bases). The CDR3 spans 11 residues. Trimming shortened V by 7 bases and J by 9 bases, and 13 bases separated the two germline ends.

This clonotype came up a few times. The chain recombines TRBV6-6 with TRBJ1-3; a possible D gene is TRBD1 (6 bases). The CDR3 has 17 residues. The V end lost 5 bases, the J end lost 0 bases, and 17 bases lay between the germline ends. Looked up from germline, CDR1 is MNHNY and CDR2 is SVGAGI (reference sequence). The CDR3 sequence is CASSEGGTATSGNTIYF. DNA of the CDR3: TGTGCCAGCAGTGAGGGGGGGACGGCAACCTCTGGAAACACCATATATTTT.

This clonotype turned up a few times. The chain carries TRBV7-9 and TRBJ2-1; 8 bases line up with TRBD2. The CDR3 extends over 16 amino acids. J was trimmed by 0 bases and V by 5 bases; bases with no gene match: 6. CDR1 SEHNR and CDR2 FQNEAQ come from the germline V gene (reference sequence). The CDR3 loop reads CASSPRGGGSYNEQFF. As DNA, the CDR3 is TGTGCCAGCAGCCCTCGGGGGGGGGGCTCCTACAATGAGCAGTTCTTC. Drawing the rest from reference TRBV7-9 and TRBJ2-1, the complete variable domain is DTGVSQNPRHKITKRGQNVTFRCDPISEHNRLYWYRQTLGQGPEFLTYFQNEAQLEKSRLLSDRFSAERPKGSFSTLEIQRTEQGDSAMYLCASSPRGGGSYNEQFFGPGTRLTVL.

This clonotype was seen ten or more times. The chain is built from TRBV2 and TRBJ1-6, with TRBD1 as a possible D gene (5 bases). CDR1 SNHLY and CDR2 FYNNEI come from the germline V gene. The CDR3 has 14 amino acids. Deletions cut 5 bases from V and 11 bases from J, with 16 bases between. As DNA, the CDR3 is TGTGCCAGCAGTATACAGGAAGTTGAGACACCCCTCCACTTT. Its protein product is CASSIQEVETPLHF.

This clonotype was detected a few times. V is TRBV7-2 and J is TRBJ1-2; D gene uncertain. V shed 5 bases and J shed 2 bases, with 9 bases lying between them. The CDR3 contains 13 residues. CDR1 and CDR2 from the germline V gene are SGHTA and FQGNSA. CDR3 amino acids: CASSPAGNYGYTF. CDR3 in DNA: TGTGCCAGCAGCCCCGCGGGGAACTATGGCTACACCTTC.

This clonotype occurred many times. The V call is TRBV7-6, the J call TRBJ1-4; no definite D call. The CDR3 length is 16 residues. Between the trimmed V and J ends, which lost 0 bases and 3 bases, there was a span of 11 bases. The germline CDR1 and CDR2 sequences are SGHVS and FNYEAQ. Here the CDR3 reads CASSLATAQANEKLFF. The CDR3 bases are TGTGCCAGCAGCTTAGCCACAGCGCAGGCTAATGAAAAACTGTTTTTT. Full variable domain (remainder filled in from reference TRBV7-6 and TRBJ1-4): GAGVSQSPRYKVTKRGQDVALRCDPISGHVSLYWYRQALGQGPEFLTYFNYEAQQDKSGLPNDRFSAERPEGSISTLTIQRTEQRDSAMYRCASSLATAQANEKLFFGSGTQLSVL.

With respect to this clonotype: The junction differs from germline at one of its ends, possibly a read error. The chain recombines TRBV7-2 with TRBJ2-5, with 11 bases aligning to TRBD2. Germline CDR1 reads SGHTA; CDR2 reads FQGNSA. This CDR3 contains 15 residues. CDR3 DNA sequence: TGTGCCAGCACCTTAGCGGGGGGGACGCAAGAGACCCAGTACTTC. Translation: CASTLAGGTQETQYF.

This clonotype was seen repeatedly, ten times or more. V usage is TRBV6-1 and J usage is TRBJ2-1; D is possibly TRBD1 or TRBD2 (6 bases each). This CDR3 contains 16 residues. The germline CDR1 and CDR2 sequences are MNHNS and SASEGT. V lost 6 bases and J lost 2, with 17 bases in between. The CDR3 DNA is TGTGCCAGCAGGGGCTGGGGGGCGGGACCCTACAATGAGCAGTTCTTC. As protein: CASRGWGAGPYNEQFF.

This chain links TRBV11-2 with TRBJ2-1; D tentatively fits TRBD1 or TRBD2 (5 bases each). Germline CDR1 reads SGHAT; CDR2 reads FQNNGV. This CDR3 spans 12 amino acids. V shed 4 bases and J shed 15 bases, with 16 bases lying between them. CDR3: CASSSEGPRAFF. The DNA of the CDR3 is TGTGCCAGCAGCTCCGAGGGGCCACGTGCGTTCTTC.

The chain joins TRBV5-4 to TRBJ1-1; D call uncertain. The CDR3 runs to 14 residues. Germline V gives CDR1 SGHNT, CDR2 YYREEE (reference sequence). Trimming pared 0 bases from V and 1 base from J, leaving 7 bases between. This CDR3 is CASSLVKGNTEAFF. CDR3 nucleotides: TGTGCCAGCAGCTTGGTCAAGGGGAACACTGAAGCTTTCTTT.

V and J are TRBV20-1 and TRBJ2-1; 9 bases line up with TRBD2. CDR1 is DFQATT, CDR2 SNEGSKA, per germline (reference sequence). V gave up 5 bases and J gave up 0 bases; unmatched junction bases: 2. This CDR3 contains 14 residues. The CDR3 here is CSAVAGVSYNEQFF. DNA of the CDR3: TGCAGTGCTGTAGCGGGGGTCTCCTACAATGAGCAGTTCTTC.

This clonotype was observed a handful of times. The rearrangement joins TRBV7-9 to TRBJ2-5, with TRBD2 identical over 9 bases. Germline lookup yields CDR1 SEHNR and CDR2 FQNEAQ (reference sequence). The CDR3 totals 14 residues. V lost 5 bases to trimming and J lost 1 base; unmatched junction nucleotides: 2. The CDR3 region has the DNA TGTGCCAGCAGCCAGACTAGCGGCCAAGAGACCCAGTACTTC. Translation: CASSQTSGQETQYF. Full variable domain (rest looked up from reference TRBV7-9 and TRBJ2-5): DTGVSQNPRHKITKRGQNVTFRCDPISEHNRLYWYRQTLGQGPEFLTYFQNEAQLEKSRLLSDRFSAERPKGSFSTLEIQRTEQGDSAMYLCASSQTSGQETQYFGPGTRLLVL.

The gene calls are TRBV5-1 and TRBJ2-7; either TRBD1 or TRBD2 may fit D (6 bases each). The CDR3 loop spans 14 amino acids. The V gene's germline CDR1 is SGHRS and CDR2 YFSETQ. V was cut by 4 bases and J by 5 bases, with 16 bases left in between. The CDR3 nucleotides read TGCGCCAGCAGCGGAGGGGGTGCGGGGAACGAGCAGTACTTC. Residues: CASSGGGAGNEQYF.

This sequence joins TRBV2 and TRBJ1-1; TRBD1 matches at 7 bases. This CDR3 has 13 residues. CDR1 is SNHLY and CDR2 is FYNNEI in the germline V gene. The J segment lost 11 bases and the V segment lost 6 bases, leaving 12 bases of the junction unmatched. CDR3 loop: CASRLDRVGEAFF. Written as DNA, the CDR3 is TGTGCCAGCAGACTCGACAGGGTAGGGGAGGCTTTCTTT.

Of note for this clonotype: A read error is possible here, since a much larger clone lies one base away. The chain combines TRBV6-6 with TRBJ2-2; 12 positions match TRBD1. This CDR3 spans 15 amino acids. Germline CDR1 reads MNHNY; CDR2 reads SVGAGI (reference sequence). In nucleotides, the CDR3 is TGTGCCAGCAGTCAGGGACAGGGGGCCGTTGGGGACCTGTTTTTT. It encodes CASSQGQGAVGDLFF.

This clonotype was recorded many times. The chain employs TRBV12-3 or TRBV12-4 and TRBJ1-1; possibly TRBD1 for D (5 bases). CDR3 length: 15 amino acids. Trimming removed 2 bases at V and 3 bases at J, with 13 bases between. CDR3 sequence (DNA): TGTGCCAGCAGTTTAAGTGTCTGGGGGGACACTGAAGCTTTCTTT. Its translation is CASSLSVWGDTEAFF.